These 4 T cell receptor beta chains originate from one sample sequenced in a study of T cell responses to AZD1222 COVID-19 vaccine. The assay was immunoSEQ multiplex PCR, and TCRdb's table has in-frame clones only and misses some. The sample lists roughly 140,000 clones; about 95% were seen once. Here the sequenced sample was peripheral blood, taken on day 0 of AZD1222 vaccination. The origin of the receptors is an adult in good health.

J is TRBJ1-2 and V is TRBV7-6; weak D call: TRBD1 (5 bases). V dropped 1 base and J dropped 4 bases, with 16 bases sitting between them. CDR1 and CDR2 from the germline V gene are SGHVS and FNYEAQ. The CDR3 spans 16 residues. CDR3 in amino acids: CASSLVTESESYGYTF. As DNA, the CDR3 is TGTGCCAGCAGCTTAGTGACAGAGTCTGAGAGCTATGGCTACACCTTC.

This clone has only a few counts. The rearrangement joins TRBV11-3 to TRBJ2-7; TRBD1 matches 8 bases. The CDR3 covers 16 residues. V lost 4 bases to trimming and J lost 0 bases; unmatched junction nucleotides: 8. Germline CDR1 is SGHNT and CDR2 is YENEEA. Here the CDR3 reads CASSSGGPNSSYEQYV. The CDR3 DNA reads TGTGCCAGCAGCTCAGGGGGCCCTAACAGCTCCTACGAGCAGTACGTC.

The V call is TRBV3-1 (or the pseudogene TRBV3-2), the J call TRBJ1-3, with D possibly matching TRBD1 (5 bases). The CDR3 runs to 18 residues. CDR1 LGHDT and CDR2 YNNKEL come from the germline V gene (reference sequence). V shed 4 bases and J shed 2 bases, with 21 bases lying between them. CDR3 loop: CASSPRSDVGTAGNTIYF. CDR3 coding DNA: TGTGCCAGCAGCCCTCGATCGGACGTCGGGACCGCTGGAAACACCATATATTTT.

The rearrangement links TRBV7-3 to TRBJ1-1; 7 bases agree with TRBD1. The CDR3 is 13 amino acids. Germline CDR1 is SGHTA and CDR2 is FQGTGA. J gave up 3 bases and V 6 bases, and 4 bases lay outside the gene matches. The CDR3 sequence is CASSPDRDTEAFF. The CDR3 nucleotides are TGTGCCAGCAGTCCCGACAGGGACACTGAAGCTTTCTTT.